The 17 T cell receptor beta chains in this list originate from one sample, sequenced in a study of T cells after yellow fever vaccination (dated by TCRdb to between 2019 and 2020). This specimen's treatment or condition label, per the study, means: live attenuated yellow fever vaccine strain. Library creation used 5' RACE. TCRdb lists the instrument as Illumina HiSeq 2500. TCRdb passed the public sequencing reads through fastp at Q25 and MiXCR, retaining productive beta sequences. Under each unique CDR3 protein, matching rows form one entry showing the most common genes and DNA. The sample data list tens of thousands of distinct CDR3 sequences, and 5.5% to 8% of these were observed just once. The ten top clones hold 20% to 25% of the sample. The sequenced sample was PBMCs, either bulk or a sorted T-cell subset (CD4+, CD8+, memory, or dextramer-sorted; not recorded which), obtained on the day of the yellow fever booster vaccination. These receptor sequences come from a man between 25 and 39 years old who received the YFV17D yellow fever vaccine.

The CDR3 bases are TGCGCCAGCAGCTGGGGCAGAAAAGAGACCCAGTACTTC. Translating it yields CASSWGRKETQYF. This chain links TRBV4-3 with TRBJ2-5; a possible D gene is TRBD1 (5 bases). Germline V lookup: CDR1 LGHNA, CDR2 YSLEER. The CDR3 loop spans 13 amino acids. Trimming shortened V by 5 bases and J by 3 bases, and 10 bases separated the two germline ends.

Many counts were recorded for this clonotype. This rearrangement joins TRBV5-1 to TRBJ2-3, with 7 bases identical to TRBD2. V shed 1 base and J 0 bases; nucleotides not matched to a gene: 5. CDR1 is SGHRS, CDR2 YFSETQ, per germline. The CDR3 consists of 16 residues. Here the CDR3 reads CASSLLLRGSTDTQYF. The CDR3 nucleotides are TGCGCCAGCAGCTTGTTACTGCGGGGGAGCACAGATACGCAGTATTTT.

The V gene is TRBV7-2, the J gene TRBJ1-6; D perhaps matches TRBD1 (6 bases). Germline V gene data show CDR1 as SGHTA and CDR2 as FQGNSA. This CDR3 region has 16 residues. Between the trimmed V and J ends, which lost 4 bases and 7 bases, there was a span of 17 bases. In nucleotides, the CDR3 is TGTGCCAGCAGCTCATCACTTGGGCAGGGGAATTCACCCCTCCACTTT. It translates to CASSSSLGQGNSPLHF.

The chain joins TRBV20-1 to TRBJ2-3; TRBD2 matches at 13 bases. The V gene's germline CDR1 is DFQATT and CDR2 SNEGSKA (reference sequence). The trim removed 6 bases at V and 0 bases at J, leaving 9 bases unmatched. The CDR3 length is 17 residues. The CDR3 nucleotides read TGCAGTGCCCGGACTAGCGGGGGTATTCCTAGCACAGATACGCAGTATTTT. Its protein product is CSARTSGGIPSTDTQYF.

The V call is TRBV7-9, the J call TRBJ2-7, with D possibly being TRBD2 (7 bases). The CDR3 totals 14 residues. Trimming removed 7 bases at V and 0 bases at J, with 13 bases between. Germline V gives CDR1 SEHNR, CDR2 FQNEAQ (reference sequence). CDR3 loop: CASTYGGASYEQYF. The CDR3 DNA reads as TGTGCCAGCACCTATGGGGGGGCCTCCTACGAGCAGTACTTC.

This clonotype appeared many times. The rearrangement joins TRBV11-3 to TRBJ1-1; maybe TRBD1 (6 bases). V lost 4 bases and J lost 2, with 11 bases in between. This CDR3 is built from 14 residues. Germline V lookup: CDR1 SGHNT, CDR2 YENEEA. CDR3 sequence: CASSSGTINTEAFF. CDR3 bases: TGTGCCAGCAGCTCCGGGACAATTAACACTGAAGCTTTCTTT.

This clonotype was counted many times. DNA for the CDR3: TGTGCCAGCAGTTTTAAGGCTTCCGGGGAGCTGTTTTTT. Encoded protein: CASSFKASGELFF. The chain is built from TRBV27 and TRBJ2-2, with unresolved D. This CDR3 spans 13 amino acids. Trimming took 3 bases from V and 6 from J, leaving 8 bases between them. Per germline, CDR1 MNHEY and CDR2 SMNVEV (reference sequence).

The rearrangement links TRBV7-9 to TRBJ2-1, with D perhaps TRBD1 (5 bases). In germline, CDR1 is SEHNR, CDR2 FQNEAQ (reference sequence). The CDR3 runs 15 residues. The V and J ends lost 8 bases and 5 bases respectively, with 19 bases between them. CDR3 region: CASGYPGLFHNEQFF. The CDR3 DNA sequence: TGTGCCAGCGGCTACCCAGGGTTGTTTCACAATGAGCAGTTCTTC.

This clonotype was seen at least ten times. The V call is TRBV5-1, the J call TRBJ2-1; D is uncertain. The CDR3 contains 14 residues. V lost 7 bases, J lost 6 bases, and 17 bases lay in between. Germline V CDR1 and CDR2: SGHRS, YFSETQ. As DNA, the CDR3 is TGCGCCAGCCTCAACCGTGGCCCCCCCAATGAGCAGTTCTTC. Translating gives CASLNRGPPNEQFF.

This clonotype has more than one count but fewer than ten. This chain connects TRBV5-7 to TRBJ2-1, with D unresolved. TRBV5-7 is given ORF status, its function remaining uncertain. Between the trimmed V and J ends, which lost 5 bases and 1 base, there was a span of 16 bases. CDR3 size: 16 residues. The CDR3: CASSSTALGSYNEQFF. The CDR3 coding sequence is TGTGCCAGCAGTTCTACAGCCTTGGGATCCTACAATGAGCAGTTCTTC.

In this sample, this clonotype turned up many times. CDR3 coding DNA: TGCAGTGCTAGGGTGGACAGGGGGAGACGTAATGAAAAACTGTTTTTT. Translating it yields CSARVDRGRRNEKLFF. This chain uses TRBV20-1 with TRBJ1-4; 10 nucleotides line up with TRBD1. Germline CDR1 DFQATT, CDR2 SNEGSKA (reference sequence). This CDR3 is built from 16 residues. V shed 3 bases and J 4 bases; nucleotides not matched to a gene: 8.

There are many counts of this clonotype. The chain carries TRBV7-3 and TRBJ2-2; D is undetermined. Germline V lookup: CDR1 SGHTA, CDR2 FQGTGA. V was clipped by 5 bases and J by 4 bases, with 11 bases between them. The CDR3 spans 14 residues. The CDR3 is CASSPQTSTGELFF. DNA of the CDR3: TGTGCCAGCAGCCCCCAGACGTCCACCGGGGAGCTGTTTTTT. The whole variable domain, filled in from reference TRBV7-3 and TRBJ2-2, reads GAGVSQTPSNKVTEKGKYVELRCDPISGHTALYWYRQSLGQGPEFLIYFQGTGAADDSGLPNDRFFAVRPEGSVSTLKIQRTERGDSAVYLCASSPQTSTGELFFGEGSRLTVL.

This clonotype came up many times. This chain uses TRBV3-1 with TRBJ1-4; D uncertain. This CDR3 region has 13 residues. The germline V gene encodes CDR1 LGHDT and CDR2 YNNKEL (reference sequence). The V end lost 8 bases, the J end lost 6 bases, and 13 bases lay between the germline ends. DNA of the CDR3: TGTGCCAGCTCGCGCTTCAGCGATGAAAAACTGTTTTTT. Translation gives CASSRFSDEKLFF.

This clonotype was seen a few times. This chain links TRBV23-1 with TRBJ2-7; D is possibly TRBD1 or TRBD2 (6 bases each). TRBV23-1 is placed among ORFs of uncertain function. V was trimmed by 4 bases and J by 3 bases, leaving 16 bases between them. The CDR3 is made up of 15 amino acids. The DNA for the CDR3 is TGCGCCAGCAGTCCTCCAAGGGGGGCCGACTACGAGCAGTACTTC. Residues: CASSPPRGADYEQYF.

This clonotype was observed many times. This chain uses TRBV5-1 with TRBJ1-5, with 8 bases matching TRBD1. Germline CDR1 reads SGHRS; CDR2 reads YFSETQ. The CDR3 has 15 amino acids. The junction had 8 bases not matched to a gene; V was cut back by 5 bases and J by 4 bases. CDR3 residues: CASRPTGGSNQPQHF. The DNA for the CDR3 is TGCGCCAGCAGGCCTACAGGGGGTAGTAATCAGCCCCAGCATTTT.

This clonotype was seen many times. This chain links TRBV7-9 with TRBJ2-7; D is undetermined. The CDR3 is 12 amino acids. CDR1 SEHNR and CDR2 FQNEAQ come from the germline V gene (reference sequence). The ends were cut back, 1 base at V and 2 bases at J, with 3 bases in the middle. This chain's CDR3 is CASSLGAYEQYF. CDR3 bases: TGTGCCAGCAGCTTAGGGGCCTACGAGCAGTACTTC.

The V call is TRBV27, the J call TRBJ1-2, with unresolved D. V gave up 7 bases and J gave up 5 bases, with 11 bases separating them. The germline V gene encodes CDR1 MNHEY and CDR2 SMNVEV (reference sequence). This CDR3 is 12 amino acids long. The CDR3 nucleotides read TGTGCCAGCATAAGGTCAGAATATGGCTACACCTTC. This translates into CASIRSEYGYTF.